Below, 3 T cell receptor beta chains from the same sample are listed, as sequenced in a study of cytomegalovirus exposure and HLA in healthy donors. The study ran its PCR with 60 Vbeta and 13 Jbeta primers. Only in-frame clones appear in the TCRdb table, and some are missing; sequencing was by immunoSEQ multiplex PCR. Found here are 150,000 to 200,000 clones, roughly 79% of them singletons; the top ten hold over 4.5%. Sequenced material: PBMCs. The receptors derive from a young woman in good health and CMV-seropositive.

The CDR3 bases are TGTGCCAGCAGCGGACTGGACTACGAGCAGTACTTC. Encoded protein: CASSGLDYEQYF. The chain is built from TRBV9 and TRBJ2-7; D remains unclear. The V gene's germline CDR1 is SGDLS and CDR2 YYNGEE. CDR3 length equals 12 residues. With 3 bases removed from V and 3 bases from J, the gap between germline ends came to 7 bases.

This chain connects TRBV4-3 to TRBJ2-2; TRBD2 agrees at 10 bases. V lost 0 bases, J lost 6 bases, and 4 bases stayed unmatched. The length of the CDR3 is 16 residues. CDR1 and CDR2 from the germline V gene are LGHNA and YSLEER. Here the CDR3 DNA reads TGCGCCAGCAGCCAAGATCCTAGCGGGGGCTCCGGGGAGCTGTTTTTT. Protein: CASSQDPSGGSGELFF.

The rearrangement joins TRBV10-3 to TRBJ1-2; a weak D match, TRBD1 (5 bases). V was clipped by 3 bases and J by 7 bases, with 21 bases between them. This CDR3 contains 16 residues. Per germline, CDR1 ENHRY and CDR2 SYGVKD. The CDR3 DNA reads TGTGCCATCAGTGACTCGGGCCAGGGAATTCCCTTTGGCTACACCTTC. This encodes CAISDSGQGIPFGYTF.